This TCR beta chain is from a study of OX40 agonist ivuxolimab in advanced cancers. Any history of autoimmune disease or systemic immunosuppression disqualified patients. The timepoints at which blood was sampled were baseline, cycle 4 day 1, and cycle 7 day 1. Clones were sequenced by immunoSEQ multiplex PCR, and TCRdb holds only the in-frame ones, with some missing. The sample has about 26,000 clones; roughly 90% are singletons. J was trimmed by 6 bases and V by 2 bases; bases with no gene match: 8. CDR3 size: 16 residues. The germline V gene has CDR1 MNHEY and CDR2 SVGAGI. The receptor was isolated from an adult with an advanced solid tumor such as melanoma, head and neck, liver or kidney cancer. The genes are TRBV6-5 and TRBJ2-1; 9 nucleotides line up with TRBD1. Sequencing was performed on CD4+ or CD8+ T cells sorted from blood, taken in a trial of the OX40 agonist ivuxolimab. The DNA of the CDR3 is TGTGCCAGCAGTTACCTGGGACAGGGAATTAGCAATGAGCAGTTCTTC. This translates into CASSYLGQGISNEQFF.